The T cell receptor (beta chain) described here comes from a study of regulatory T cells in long-lasting Graves disease. Construction of the TCR beta libraries employed iRepertoire HTBI primers in conjunction with Arm-PCR of CDR3 regions. Via MiXCR, TCRdb re-called the multiplex PCR reads, giving one row per CDR3 protein. The table shows roughly 400,000 distinct CDR3 sequences, with less than 25% occurring only once. Time point in this sample: persistent/refractory GD, antithyroid drugs over 5 years with positive TRAb. RNA extracted from PBMCs served as the sequencing template. The source of this sequence is a female donor with Graves disease. The material sequenced was peripheral blood mononuclear cells (PBMCs), taken when the disease was refractory, from a patient treated with antithyroid drugs.

CDR3 nucleotides: TGTGCCAGTGCCACCGGGGAGCTGTTTTTT. It codes for CASATGELFF. The V gene is TRBV7-9, the J gene TRBJ2-2; D remains unclear. This CDR3 is 10 amino acids long. Trimming removed 9 bases at V and 4 bases at J, with 3 bases between. Germline assignment: CDR1 SEHNR and CDR2 FQNEAQ (reference sequence).